Presented here are 8 T cell receptor beta chains from one specimen sequenced in a study of T cells after yellow fever vaccination. TCRdb reprocessed the 5' RACE reads via MiXCR and lists one record per CDR3 protein. The data hold under 350,000 distinct CDR3 sequences, with over 4% observed a single time. The sequenced sample was PBMCs, obtained 5 days after the yellow fever booster vaccination. All receptors come from a man between 18 and 29 years old who received the YFV17D yellow fever vaccine.

This clonotype was detected only a few times. The chain combines TRBV5-6 with TRBJ2-7, with D perhaps matching TRBD1 or TRBD2 (5 bases each). Germline lookup yields CDR1 SGHDT and CDR2 YYEEEE. CDR3 length: 14 amino acids. Trimming stripped 2 bases from V and 7 bases from J, with 16 bases between. DNA for the CDR3: TGTGCCAGCAGCTTCCAAGGCAGGGCGGGTGAGCAGTACTTC. Translation gives CASSFQGRAGEQYF.

Ten or more counts support this clonotype. The chain combines TRBV4-3 with TRBJ1-1; unclear D gene. This CDR3 spans 16 amino acids. Germline CDR1 reads LGHNA; CDR2 reads YSLEER. V was trimmed by 1 base and J by 0 bases, leaving 12 bases between them. The CDR3 nucleotides read TGCGCCAGCAGCCAAGGAGAACGCAGCATGAACACTGAAGCTTTCTTT. This translates into CASSQGERSMNTEAFF.

The V call is TRBV7-9, the J call TRBJ2-5, with D perhaps TRBD2 (5 bases). This CDR3 is built from 16 residues. The V and J ends lost 8 bases and 0 bases respectively, with 19 bases between them. CDR1 is SEHNR and CDR2 is FQNEAQ in the germline V gene (reference sequence). CDR3 nucleotides: TGTGCCAGCCAAACGGGGTCGTTGACTAACCAAGAGACCCAGTACTTC. The encoded protein is CASQTGSLTNQETQYF.

This clonotype was detected a few times. The DNA of the CDR3 is TGCGCCAGCAGCCAAGGAAGAGGGTCCCCCAACAATCAGCCCCAGCATTTT. Residues: CASSQGRGSPNNQPQHF. V and J are TRBV4-1 and TRBJ1-5, with D uncertain. The CDR3 has 17 amino acids. V lost 1 base and J 3 bases, leaving 16 bases between the germline ends. From germline, CDR1 is MGHRA and CDR2 YSYEKL.

The chain combines TRBV28 with TRBJ1-4; D ambiguous. V dropped 5 bases and J dropped 11 bases, with 21 bases sitting between them. There are 15 residues in the CDR3. Looked up from germline, CDR1 is MDHEN and CDR2 is SYDVKM. CDR3 nucleotides: TGTGCCAGCAGTAAAACGGGATTTACAATCGTGAAACTGTTTTTT. Amino acids: CASSKTGFTIVKLFF.

This clonotype was picked up a small number of times. The rearrangement links TRBV5-1 to TRBJ1-2, with D tentatively TRBD1 (5 bases). V lost 0 bases and J 4 bases, leaving 13 bases between the germline ends. Germline V gives CDR1 SGHRS, CDR2 YFSETQ. The CDR3 spans 15 residues. CDR3 protein: CASSLGRQSFYGYTF. The CDR3 region has the DNA TGCGCCAGCAGCTTGGGAAGACAGAGCTTCTATGGCTACACCTTC.

This clonotype was detected a few times. The V gene is TRBV5-1, the J gene TRBJ1-4; 7 positions agree with TRBD1. The CDR3 sequence is 15 residues long. V was pared by 0 bases and J by 3 bases, with 2 bases of the junction left unmatched. CDR1 is SGHRS, CDR2 YFSETQ, per germline. CDR3 in amino acids: CASSLGQGANEKLFF. The DNA of the CDR3 is TGCGCCAGCAGCTTGGGACAGGGCGCTAATGAAAAACTGTTTTTT. Together with reference TRBV5-1 and TRBJ1-4, the CDR3 gives the full variable domain: KAGVTQTPRYLIKTRGQQVTLSCSPISGHRSVSWYQQTPGQGLQFLFEYFSETQRNKGNFPGRFSGRQFSNSRSEMNVSTLELGDSALYLCASSLGQGANEKLFFGSGTQLSVL.

This clonotype was detected many times. This chain joins TRBV7-2 and TRBJ2-3; D is possibly TRBD1 (5 bases). V lost 5 bases, J lost 1 base, and 13 bases lay in between. In germline, CDR1 is SGHTA, CDR2 FQGNSA. The CDR3 sequence is 15 residues long. The CDR3: CASSTRQFRTDTQYF. In DNA form, the CDR3 reads TGTGCCAGCAGCACCCGACAGTTTCGCACAGATACGCAGTATTTT.